These T cell receptor beta chains were read from a single sample in a study of cytomegalovirus exposure and HLA in healthy donors. Sequencing used immunoSEQ multiplex PCR; TCRdb keeps in-frame clones, though not all of them. The repertoire has 150,000 to 200,000 clones, around 75% of them found once; the top ten carry 1.5% to 2%. Sequenced material: PBMCs. These TCRs come from a woman aged 45 to 65 in good health and CMV-seronegative. The CDR3 runs from the conserved cysteine through the conserved F or W. Each record gives: J gene, clone size, V gene, D gene, CDR3 DNA, CDR3 protein. A D gene is named only where the DNA matches it firmly. Size values are once, few and many counts, or a class for expanded clones, and some rows have none.

J gene: TRBJ1-4; clone size: -; V gene: TRBV29-1; D gene: -; CDR3 DNA: TGCAGCGCCCGGGATCATAATGAAAAACTGTTTTTT; CDR3 protein: CSARDHNEKLFF
J gene: TRBJ2-7; clone size: -; V gene: TRBV7-9; D gene: TRBD1; CDR3 DNA: TGTGCCAGCAGCTTAGAGGCTCAGGGGGCTGGTGAGCAGTACTTC; CDR3 protein: CASSLEAQGAGEQYF
J gene: TRBJ2-7; clone size: -; V gene: TRBV5-4; D gene: -; CDR3 DNA: TGTGCCAGCAGCTTGGTCGGCGGGGTCCTCTACGAGCAGTACTTC; CDR3 protein: CASSLVGGVLYEQYF
J gene: TRBJ2-7; clone size: few; V gene: TRBV6-6; D gene: TRBD2; CDR3 DNA: TGTGCCAGCAGTTCCAGGACTAGCGGGAGCTACGAGCAGTACTTC; CDR3 protein: CASSSRTSGSYEQYF
J gene: TRBJ1-4; clone size: once; V gene: TRBV7-8; D gene: -; CDR3 DNA: TGTGCCAGCAGCTTATTCAGGGGCCCTAATGAAAAACTGTTTTTT; CDR3 protein: CASSLFRGPNEKLFF
J gene: TRBJ1-6; clone size: -; V gene: TRBV5-6; D gene: TRBD1; CDR3 DNA: TGTGCCAGCAGCTTGGGGACAGGGGGTCTGAATTCACCCCTCCACTTT; CDR3 protein: CASSLGTGGLNSPLHF
J gene: TRBJ2-1; clone size: -; V gene: TRBV7-3; D gene: -; CDR3 DNA: TGTGCCAGCAGCTTGGGGGCTGGGGGAGGGTGGTACAATGAGCAGTTCTTC; CDR3 protein: CASSLGAGGGWYNEQFF
J gene: TRBJ1-2; clone size: -; V gene: TRBV6-1; D gene: -; CDR3 DNA: TGTGCCAGCAGCACAGGAAGTTCTGGCTACACCTTC; CDR3 protein: CASSTGSSGYTF
J gene: TRBJ2-1; clone size: -; V gene: TRBV5-1; D gene: -; CDR3 DNA: TGCGCCAGCAGCTTGGACTTTGAGCTCTCCTACAATGAGCAGTTCTTC; CDR3 protein: CASSLDFELSYNEQFF
J gene: TRBJ2-7; clone size: -; V gene: TRBV28; D gene: -; CDR3 DNA: TGTGCCAGCAGTTTGAGAGAGCAGTACTTC; CDR3 protein: CASSLREQYF
J gene: TRBJ2-7; clone size: few; V gene: TRBV6-5; D gene: -; CDR3 DNA: TGTGCCAGCAGTTACTCTCGAGGGACTCCTGCTAGTGAGCAGTACTTC; CDR3 protein: CASSYSRGTPASEQYF
J gene: TRBJ2-7; clone size: -; V gene: TRBV27; D gene: -; CDR3 DNA: TGTGCCAGCAGTTTCCGTCACACCAACCCACAGGACGAGCAGTACTTC; CDR3 protein: CASSFRHTNPQDEQYF
J gene: TRBJ1-1; clone size: -; V gene: TRBV23-1; D gene: -; CDR3 DNA: TGCGCCAGCAGTCCCTCGCGACAGGTCACTGAAGCTTTCTTT; CDR3 protein: CASSPSRQVTEAFF
J gene: TRBJ1-4; clone size: -; V gene: TRBV28; D gene: -; CDR3 DNA: TGTGCCAGCAGTTCCGGCGGGGGGGGTGAAAAACTGTTTTTT; CDR3 protein: CASSSGGGGEKLFF
J gene: TRBJ2-6; clone size: -; V gene: TRBV5-1; D gene: TRBD1; CDR3 DNA: TGCGCCAGCAGCTTAGGGACAGGGGGCTTCTCTGGGGCCAACGTCCTGACTTTC; CDR3 protein: CASSLGTGGFSGANVLTF
J gene: TRBJ1-4; clone size: -; V gene: TRBV5-1; D gene: -; CDR3 DNA: TGCGCCAGCAGCCGAGGGGAGGGTAATGAAAAACTGTTTTTT; CDR3 protein: CASSRGEGNEKLFF
J gene: TRBJ1-2; clone size: few; V gene: TRBV6-6; D gene: TRBD1; CDR3 DNA: TGTGCCAGCAGTCAAAGGACAGGATGGAATGGCTACACCTTC; CDR3 protein: CASSQRTGWNGYTF
J gene: TRBJ2-7; clone size: once; V gene: TRBV18; D gene: TRBD1; CDR3 DNA: TGTGCCAGCTCACCCGGGACAGGGGGCGACGAGCAGTACTTC; CDR3 protein: CASSPGTGGDEQYF
J gene: TRBJ1-2; clone size: -; V gene: TRBV28; D gene: -; CDR3 DNA: TGTGCCACACTAAAAGGGACAACGCTCTATGGCTACACCTTC; CDR3 protein: CATLKGTTLYGYTF
J gene: TRBJ1-5; clone size: -; V gene: TRBV4-3; D gene: -; CDR3 DNA: TGCGCTAGCAGCCAAGACACTGGGGGGGTTCAGCCCCAGCATTTT; CDR3 protein: CASSQDTGGVQPQHF
J gene: TRBJ2-1; clone size: -; V gene: TRBV4-3; D gene: -; CDR3 DNA: TGCGCCAGCAGCCAAGTAACCTTAACAGGGAAGGGTGGGCAGTTCTTC; CDR3 protein: CASSQVTLTGKGGQFF
J gene: TRBJ2-7; clone size: -; V gene: TRBV5-5; D gene: TRBD2; CDR3 DNA: TGTGCCGGAGCGGGAGAGCCGTCGAACGAGCAGTACTTC; CDR3 protein: CAGAGEPSNEQYF
J gene: TRBJ1-2; clone size: -; V gene: TRBV12-5; D gene: -; CDR3 DNA: TGTGCTAGTGGTTTGGCCGGGGGTAGCTATGGCTACACCTTC; CDR3 protein: CASGLAGGSYGYTF
J gene: TRBJ1-1; clone size: few; V gene: TRBV9; D gene: TRBD1; CDR3 DNA: TGTGCCAGCAGCGTAGGGTCCGGGACAGTGAGGGAAGCTTTCTTT; CDR3 protein: CASSVGSGTVREAFF
J gene: TRBJ2-7; clone size: few; V gene: TRBV10-3; D gene: -; CDR3 DNA: TGTGCCATCACTTCCGTGGCAGGACAATACGAGCAGTACTTC; CDR3 protein: CAITSVAGQYEQYF
J gene: TRBJ2-2; clone size: -; V gene: TRBV2; D gene: TRBD1; CDR3 DNA: TGTGCCAGCAGGGGACAGGGGAACACCGGGGAGCTGTTTTTT; CDR3 protein: CASRGQGNTGELFF
J gene: TRBJ2-6; clone size: -; V gene: TRBV7-6; D gene: -; CDR3 DNA: TGTGCCAGCAGCTCCAGAGGGGGCTCTGGGGCCAACGTCCTGACTTTC; CDR3 protein: CASSSRGGSGANVLTF
J gene: TRBJ2-3; clone size: -; V gene: TRBV27; D gene: -; CDR3 DNA: TGTGCCAGCAGTTTAATTGTGGGCCTTCGGGATACGCAGTATTTT; CDR3 protein: CASSLIVGLRDTQYF
J gene: TRBJ2-1; clone size: -; V gene: TRBV7-9; D gene: TRBD2; CDR3 DNA: TGTGCCAGCAACACCGGGACTAGCGGGAGGGGCCCCAATGCTGAGCAGTTCTTC; CDR3 protein: CASNTGTSGRGPNAEQFF
J gene: TRBJ1-2; clone size: -; V gene: TRBV4-3; D gene: -; CDR3 DNA: TGCGCCAGCGGGGGGGCTAGTTATGGCTACACCTTC; CDR3 protein: CASGGASYGYTF
J gene: TRBJ1-1; clone size: -; V gene: TRBV20-1; D gene: -; CDR3 DNA: TGCAGTTCGACCCGGGGCACTGAAGCTTTCTTT; CDR3 protein: CSSTRGTEAFF
J gene: TRBJ2-6; clone size: -; V gene: TRBV9; D gene: -; CDR3 DNA: TGTGCCAGCAGCGCCCTGACAGGCTCTGGGGCCAACGTCCTGACTTTC; CDR3 protein: CASSALTGSGANVLTF
J gene: TRBJ2-2; clone size: -; V gene: TRBV7-2; D gene: TRBD1; CDR3 DNA: TGTGCCAGCAGCTTAACCACAGGGGTCGGGGAGCTGTTTTTT; CDR3 protein: CASSLTTGVGELFF
J gene: TRBJ1-5; clone size: once; V gene: TRBV19; D gene: -; CDR3 DNA: TGTGCCAGTAGTATAACAAGCCGGGGGAGCAATCAGCCCCAGCATTTT; CDR3 protein: CASSITSRGSNQPQHF
J gene: TRBJ2-7; clone size: once; V gene: TRBV7-2; D gene: TRBD1; CDR3 DNA: TGTGCCAGCAGCGGGGTGGGGGACAGGGGCAACTACGAGCAGTACTTC; CDR3 protein: CASSGVGDRGNYEQYF
J gene: TRBJ2-7; clone size: -; V gene: TRBV18; D gene: -; CDR3 DNA: TGTGCCAGCTCACCCGTGACAGGTGCCTACGAGCAGTACTTC; CDR3 protein: CASSPVTGAYEQYF
J gene: TRBJ1-4; clone size: -; V gene: TRBV10-3; D gene: -; CDR3 DNA: TGTGCCATCAGTGAGTCTACGCAGGAAAAACTGTTTTTT; CDR3 protein: CAISESTQEKLFF
J gene: TRBJ2-2; clone size: -; V gene: TRBV28; D gene: TRBD2; CDR3 DNA: TGTGCCAGCAGTTTACGGACTAGCGGGAGTACCGGGGAGCTGTTTTTT; CDR3 protein: CASSLRTSGSTGELFF
J gene: TRBJ2-5; clone size: -; V gene: TRBV7-3; D gene: TRBD2; CDR3 DNA: TGTGCCAGCAGCATTAGCGGGGCGGTCCTGGAGACCCAGTACTTC; CDR3 protein: CASSISGAVLETQYF
J gene: TRBJ2-5; clone size: -; V gene: TRBV19; D gene: TRBD2; CDR3 DNA: TGTGCCAGTAGTATCGCGGGAGTGTGGGAGACCCAGTACTTC; CDR3 protein: CASSIAGVWETQYF
J gene: TRBJ1-4; clone size: -; V gene: TRBV28; D gene: -; CDR3 DNA: TGTGCCAGCAGTTTAAGTAGCACAGGAGGGGAAAAACTGTTTTTT; CDR3 protein: CASSLSSTGGEKLFF
J gene: TRBJ1-4; clone size: -; V gene: TRBV11-2; D gene: -; CDR3 DNA: TGTGCCAGCAGCTTAGACGGTGCAACTAATGAAAAACTGTTTTTT; CDR3 protein: CASSLDGATNEKLFF
J gene: TRBJ1-1; clone size: -; V gene: TRBV7-9; D gene: -; CDR3 DNA: TGTGCCAGCAGCTTAGCGAGCCGGTTTGAAGCTTTCTTT; CDR3 protein: CASSLASRFEAFF
J gene: TRBJ2-3; clone size: -; V gene: TRBV7-3; D gene: -; CDR3 DNA: TGTGCCAGCCGTCTTTCGAGCGCGGGTACAGATACGCAGTATTTT; CDR3 protein: CASRLSSAGTDTQYF
J gene: TRBJ1-2; clone size: -; V gene: TRBV27; D gene: TRBD1; CDR3 DNA: TGTGCCACCACGGACAGGGGTAACTATGGCTACACCTTC; CDR3 protein: CATTDRGNYGYTF
J gene: TRBJ2-2; clone size: few; V gene: TRBV29-1; D gene: TRBD2; CDR3 DNA: TGCAGCGTCGACGGGAGGTTCACCGGGGAGCTGTTTTTT; CDR3 protein: CSVDGRFTGELFF
J gene: TRBJ1-2; clone size: -; V gene: TRBV19; D gene: -; CDR3 DNA: TGTGCCAGTGGGCGGGGGTTCGATGGCTACACCTTC; CDR3 protein: CASGRGFDGYTF
J gene: TRBJ1-3; clone size: -; V gene: TRBV28; D gene: TRBD1; CDR3 DNA: TGTGCCAGCAGAGGGGGCACTCGCTCTGGAAACACCATATATTTT; CDR3 protein: CASRGGTRSGNTIYF
J gene: TRBJ2-4; clone size: -; V gene: TRBV5-1; D gene: TRBD1; CDR3 DNA: TGCGCCAGCAGCTTGGATGGACAGGGCGCCAAAAACATTCAGTACTTC; CDR3 protein: CASSLDGQGAKNIQYF
J gene: TRBJ1-4; clone size: -; V gene: TRBV13; D gene: -; CDR3 DNA: TGTGCCAGCAGCTTAGGTTCGAGTGAAAAACTGTTTTTT; CDR3 protein: CASSLGSSEKLFF
J gene: TRBJ1-4; clone size: few; V gene: TRBV5-5; D gene: TRBD1; CDR3 DNA: TGTGCCAGCAGCCCCGGGACAGGGATAGGGTTTAGTGAAAAACTGTTTTTT; CDR3 protein: CASSPGTGIGFSEKLFF
J gene: TRBJ2-7; clone size: few; V gene: TRBV29-1; D gene: TRBD1; CDR3 DNA: TGCAGCGTCCAAGGGACAGGATACGAGCAGTACTTC; CDR3 protein: CSVQGTGYEQYF
J gene: TRBJ2-7; clone size: -; V gene: TRBV28; D gene: TRBD2; CDR3 DNA: TGTGCCAGCAGTGCGCTAGCGGGAGGTCCCTACGAGCAGTACTTC; CDR3 protein: CASSALAGGPYEQYF
J gene: TRBJ2-5; clone size: once; V gene: TRBV11-1; D gene: TRBD2; CDR3 DNA: TGTGCCAGCAGCCCCCCCTCCGGACTAGCGGGGATGGATAAAGAGACCCAGTACTTC; CDR3 protein: CASSPPSGLAGMDKETQYF
J gene: TRBJ1-1; clone size: -; V gene: TRBV11-2; D gene: -; CDR3 DNA: TGTGCCAGCAGCACTACTCAGAACACTGAAGCTTTCTTT; CDR3 protein: CASSTTQNTEAFF
J gene: TRBJ1-2; clone size: -; V gene: TRBV5-1; D gene: TRBD1; CDR3 DNA: TGCGCCAGCAGCTTTAGGACAGGGGGCATAGAAAACTATGGCTACACCTTC; CDR3 protein: CASSFRTGGIENYGYTF
J gene: TRBJ2-7; clone size: few; V gene: TRBV5-1; D gene: TRBD1; CDR3 DNA: TGCGCCAGCAGCTTGGCGAGTCAGGGGACAGCGATGAAGTACTTC; CDR3 protein: CASSLASQGTAMKYF
J gene: TRBJ2-3; clone size: -; V gene: TRBV4-2; D gene: TRBD2; CDR3 DNA: TGTGCCAGCAGCCCAGGACCTAGCGGAGATACGCGGTATTTT; CDR3 protein: CASSPGPSGDTRYF